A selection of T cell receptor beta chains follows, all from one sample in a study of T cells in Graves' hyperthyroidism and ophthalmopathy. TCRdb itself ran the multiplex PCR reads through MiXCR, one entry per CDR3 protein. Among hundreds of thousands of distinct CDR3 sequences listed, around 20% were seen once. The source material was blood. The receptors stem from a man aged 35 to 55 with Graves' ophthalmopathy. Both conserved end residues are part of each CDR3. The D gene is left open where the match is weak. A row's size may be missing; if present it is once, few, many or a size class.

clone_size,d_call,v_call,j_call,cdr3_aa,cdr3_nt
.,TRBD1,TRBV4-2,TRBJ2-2,CASSQNRGANTGELFF,TGTGCCAGCAGCCAAAACAGGGGCGCGAACACCGGGGAGCTGTTTTTT
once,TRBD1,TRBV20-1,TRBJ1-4,CSATGSNEKLFF,TGCAGTGCGACAGGGTCTAATGAAAAACTGTTTTTT
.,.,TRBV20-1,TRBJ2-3,CSARRRASPDTQYF,TGCAGTGCTAGGAGGAGGGCCTCTCCAGATACGCAGTATTTT
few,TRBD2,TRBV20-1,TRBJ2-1,CSARDRLAGYYNEQFF,TGCAGTGCTAGAGATCGACTAGCGGGGTACTACAATGAGCAGTTCTTC
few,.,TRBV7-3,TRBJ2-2,CASSTRLPGELFF,TGTGCCAGCAGCACCAGACTACCCGGGGAGCTGTTTTTT
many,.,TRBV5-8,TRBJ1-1,CASSFTPDTEAFF,TGTGCCAGCAGCTTCACACCGGACACTGAAGCTTTCTTT
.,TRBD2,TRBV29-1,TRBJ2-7,CSVEFAGGLYEQYF,TGCAGCGTTGAATTTGCGGGAGGCTTGTACGAGCAGTACTTC
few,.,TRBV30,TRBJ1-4,CAWSVHQGTRREKLFF,TGTGCCTGGAGTGTACACCAAGGGACCCGGAGGGAAAAACTGTTTTTT
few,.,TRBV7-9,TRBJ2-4,CASSFGNFRDSQNIQYF,TGTGCCAGCAGCTTCGGGAATTTCCGGGACTCTCAAAACATTCAGTACTTC
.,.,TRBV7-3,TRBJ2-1,CASSEDRRRGGEQFF,TGTGCCAGCAGCGAGGACAGGCGCCGCGGGGGAGAGCAGTTCTTC
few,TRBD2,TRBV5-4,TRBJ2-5,CASSLSRGGETQYF,TGTGCCAGCAGCTTAAGCCGGGGGGGAGAGACCCAGTACTTC
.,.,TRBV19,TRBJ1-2,CASSMSGRYGYTF,TGTGCCAGTAGTATGAGTGGTCGGTATGGCTACACCTTC